This passage covers 20 T cell receptor beta chains from one sample sequenced in a study of blood T cell repertoires in COVID-19. The data were produced by immunoSEQ multiplex PCR, yet TCRdb's version contains in-frame clones alone and is incomplete. There are approximately 260,000 clones in the sample; around 90% occur only once, and 2% to 2.5% lies in the top ten. Sequenced sample: peripheral blood. These receptors were collected from a man aged 50 to 59 with acute or convalescent COVID-19.

This chain connects TRBV7-2 to TRBJ1-1; unclear D gene. Per germline, CDR1 SGHTA and CDR2 FQGNSA. Trimming took 5 bases from V and 6 from J, leaving 13 bases between them. CDR3 length: 13 residues. CDR3: CASSNREGAEAFF. Written as DNA, the CDR3 is TGTGCCAGCAGCAACCGGGAGGGAGCTGAAGCTTTCTTT.

The chain combines TRBV11-2 with TRBJ2-1; TRBD2 is a possible D gene (6 bases). The length of the CDR3 is 13 residues. The germline V and J ends were trimmed by 6 bases and 5 bases, with 11 bases remaining between them. Germline loops: CDR1 SGHAT, CDR2 FQNNGV. CDR3 amino acids: CASRTTGDNEQFF. The CDR3, as DNA: TGTGCCAGCAGAACTACGGGAGACAATGAGCAGTTCTTC. Full variable domain (missing parts from reference TRBV11-2 and TRBJ2-1): EAGVAQSPRYKIIEKRQSVAFWCNPISGHATLYWYQQILGQGPKLLIQFQNNGVVDDSQLPKDRFSAERLKGVDSTLKIQPAKLEDSAVYLCASRTTGDNEQFFGPGTRLTVL.

The chain employs TRBV6-1 and TRBJ2-1; a weak D match, TRBD2 (6 bases). This CDR3 has 16 amino acids. CDR1 is MNHNS and CDR2 is SASEGT in the germline V gene. Trimming shortened V by 4 bases and J by 5 bases, and 18 bases separated the two germline ends. CDR3 DNA sequence: TGTGCCAGCAGTGTCCAGGGACGCAGGACTAACAATGAGCAGTTCTTC. Translating it yields CASSVQGRRTNNEQFF.

V is TRBV11-1 and J is TRBJ2-2; 7 nucleotides match TRBD1. Germline CDR1 SGHAT, CDR2 FQDESV (reference sequence). V lost 3 bases and J lost 2; bases outside the gene matches: 3. This CDR3 region has 15 residues. CDR3 sequence: CASSLGTVNTGELFF. The CDR3 DNA reads as TGTGCCAGCAGCTTGGGGACAGTAAACACCGGGGAGCTGTTTTTT.

The J gene is TRBJ1-2, the V gene TRBV30; no clear D gene. Trimming took off 0 bases at V and 5 bases at J, with 16 bases between the two ends. This CDR3 contains 15 residues. Per the germline V gene, CDR1 is GTSNPN and CDR2 is SVGIG (reference sequence). CDR3 protein: CAWSVIGEGGYGYTF. CDR3 DNA sequence: TGTGCCTGGAGTGTGATTGGGGAAGGAGGATATGGCTACACCTTC.

The chain carries TRBV5-1 and TRBJ2-2, with TRBD1 identical over 10 bases. V trimming: 4 bases; J trimming: 1 base; junction bases outside the gene matches: 10. This CDR3 region has 18 residues. Germline V gene lookup returns CDR1 SGHRS and CDR2 YFSETQ. The CDR3 coding sequence is TGCGCCAGCAGCCCCCTGGGGACAGGGGCAGGGAACACCGGGGAGCTGTTTTTT. Protein sequence: CASSPLGTGAGNTGELFF.

V gene TRBV29-1 combines with J gene TRBJ1-2, with TRBD1 matching over 7 bases. The CDR3 loop spans 13 amino acids. From germline, CDR1 is SQVTM and CDR2 ANQGSEA. The V segment lost 4 bases and the J segment 8 bases; nucleotides outside the gene matches: 10. The CDR3 coding sequence is TGCAGCGTTGCGACAGGGAGATGGGACGGCTACACCTTC. It codes for CSVATGRWDGYTF.

The rearrangement uses TRBV6-5 and TRBJ2-7, with a tentative D call TRBD2 (5 bases). The V end was cut by 4 bases, the J end by 4 bases, with 14 bases between. This CDR3 region has 14 residues. Germline loops: CDR1 MNHEY, CDR2 SVGAGI. CDR3 residues: CASSFQRGSYEQYF. The CDR3 nucleotides are TGTGCCAGCAGTTTCCAACGGGGATCGTACGAGCAGTACTTC.

This chain joins TRBV5-1 and TRBJ2-5; 14 positions agree with TRBD2. Looked up from germline, CDR1 is SGHRS and CDR2 is YFSETQ. After removal of 7 bases from V and 5 bases from J, the junction contained 13 bases not matched to a gene. CDR3 length equals 17 residues. The CDR3 sequence: CASRGPGTSGGGETQYF. For the CDR3, the DNA is TGCGCCAGCCGCGGGCCCGGGACTAGCGGGGGAGGGGAGACCCAGTACTTC.

The chain couples TRBV19 to TRBJ1-5, with unresolved D. This CDR3 contains 12 residues. CDR1 is LNHDA, CDR2 SQIVND, per germline (reference sequence). V lost 7 bases, J lost 3 bases, and 7 bases lay in between. CDR3 DNA: TGTGCCAGTACCGCGGCCAATCAGCCCCAGCATTTT. Translating it yields CASTAANQPQHF. Full variable domain (rest looked up from reference TRBV19 and TRBJ1-5): DGGITQSPKYLFRKEGQNVTLSCEQNLNHDAMYWYRQDPGQGLRLIYYSQIVNDFQKGDIAEGYSVSREKKESFPLTVTSAQKNPTAFYLCASTAANQPQHFGDGTRLSIL.

This chain links TRBV7-9 with TRBJ2-7; a weak D match, TRBD1 (5 bases). Germline CDR1 SEHNR, CDR2 FQNEAQ (reference sequence). This CDR3 has 14 amino acids. V dropped 4 bases and J dropped 5 bases, with 15 bases sitting between them. The CDR3 sequence is CASSSTRQSHEQYF. The CDR3 region has the DNA TGTGCCAGCAGCTCCACCAGACAGTCCCACGAGCAGTACTTC. Supplemented by reference TRBV7-9 and TRBJ2-7, the full variable domain reads DTGVSQNPRHKITKRGQNVTFRCDPISEHNRLYWYRQTLGQGPEFLTYFQNEAQLEKSRLLSDRFSAERPKGSFSTLEIQRTEQGDSAMYLCASSSTRQSHEQYFGPGTRLTVT.

The rearrangement links TRBV2 to TRBJ2-3; maybe TRBD1 (7 bases). With 6 bases removed from V and 6 bases from J, the gap between germline ends came to 16 bases. This CDR3 is 14 amino acids long. Germline lookup yields CDR1 SNHLY and CDR2 FYNNEI. The CDR3 nucleotides read TGTGCCAGCAGGCAAGACAGGGAGGTGGATACGCAGTATTTT. Amino acid sequence: CASRQDREVDTQYF.

The V and J genes are TRBV9 and TRBJ1-4; maybe TRBD1 (5 bases). The ends were cut back, 5 bases at V and 5 bases at J, with 16 bases in the middle. The CDR3 is 15 amino acids. CDR1 and CDR2 from the germline V gene are SGDLS and YYNGEE. This CDR3 reads CASSGVGDFNEKLFF. DNA of the CDR3: TGTGCCAGCAGTGGGGTGGGGGACTTCAATGAAAAACTGTTTTTT.

This clone was observed once. The rearrangement links TRBV3-1 (or the pseudogene TRBV3-2) to TRBJ2-1; 11 nucleotides align to TRBD2. The germline CDR1 and CDR2 sequences are LGHDT and YNNKEL (reference sequence). CDR3 size: 17 residues. The junction had 5 bases not matched to a gene; V was cut back by 2 bases and J by 2 bases. The CDR3 DNA reads as TGTGCCAGCAGCCAAACCCTAGCGGGGGGACCCTACAATGAGCAGTTCTTC. It specifies CASSQTLAGGPYNEQFF.

The chain links TRBV7-3 to TRBJ2-3; D is ambiguous. The germline CDR1 and CDR2 sequences are SGHTA and FQGTGA. The V and J ends lost 3 bases and 0 bases respectively, with 10 bases between them. This CDR3 is 15 amino acids long. The CDR3 sequence: CASSLAVSSTDTQYF. In nucleotides, the CDR3 is TGTGCCAGCAGCTTGGCGGTTTCTAGCACAGATACGCAGTATTTT.

The chain is built from TRBV10-3 and TRBJ1-3; D is unclear. Germline CDR1 and CDR2: ENHRY and SYGVKD. CDR3 length: 14 amino acids. V was pared by 3 bases and J by 0 bases, with 6 bases between. The CDR3 reads CAISDNSSGNTIYF. Here the CDR3 DNA reads TGTGCCATCAGTGATAACAGCTCTGGAAACACCATATATTTT.

The V gene is TRBV6-5, the J gene TRBJ1-2; D remains ambiguous. With 0 bases removed from V and 6 bases from J, the gap between germline ends came to 14 bases. Per the germline V gene, CDR1 is MNHEY and CDR2 is SVGAGI. The CDR3 totals 15 residues. The CDR3 is CASSYSEGIRDGYTF. The CDR3 nucleotides read TGTGCCAGCAGTTACTCGGAGGGTATTAGGGATGGCTACACCTTC.

This chain joins TRBV23-1 and TRBJ2-7; 7 positions match TRBD2. TRBV23-1 is an ORF for which the function is uncertain. The CDR3 length is 15 residues. Losses at the gene ends were 2 bases for V and 6 bases for J; bases not matched to a gene: 10. CDR3 DNA sequence: TGCGCCAGCAGTCAAAAGATCGAGGGAGGGTCCGAGCAGTACTTC. Protein product: CASSQKIEGGSEQYF.

The chain employs TRBV6-6 and TRBJ2-5; D perhaps matches TRBD1 (6 bases). The V end was cut by 4 bases, the J end by 2 bases, with 14 bases between. Germline values: CDR1 MNHNY, CDR2 SVGAGI (reference sequence). This CDR3 region has 15 residues. CDR3 nucleotides: TGTGCCAGCAGTTCCCCTCTGACAGGTCAAGAGACCCAGTACTTC. Amino acids: CASSSPLTGQETQYF.

The CDR3 reads CASSPSGGGFQETQYF. The CDR3 DNA is TGTGCCAGCAGCCCGTCGGGCGGGGGGTTCCAAGAGACCCAGTACTTC. The V call is TRBV11-1, the J call TRBJ2-5; the match to TRBD2 covers 8 bases. The junction had 9 bases not matched to a gene; V was cut back by 5 bases and J by 1 base. The CDR3 runs 16 residues. Germline values: CDR1 SGHAT, CDR2 FQDESV (reference sequence).